The next 32 T cell receptor beta chains were all read from a single sample in a study of T cell responses to AZD1222 COVID-19 vaccine. Only in-frame clones appear in the TCRdb table, and some are missing; sequencing was by immunoSEQ multiplex PCR. The table records more than 150,000 clones, around 89% of them present only once. This specimen was peripheral blood, taken on day 0 of AZD1222 vaccination. These receptors came from an adult in good health.

The chain links TRBV28 to TRBJ2-7; TRBD1 agrees at 8 bases. CDR1 MDHEN and CDR2 SYDVKM come from the germline V gene. The V and J ends lost 4 bases and 2 bases, in that order; junction bases with no gene match: 7. The CDR3 totals 15 residues. CDR3 sequence: CASSSSGTGTYEQYF. The DNA for the CDR3 is TGTGCCAGCAGTTCTTCCGGGACAGGCACCTACGAGCAGTACTTC.

This clone showed up just a few times. This chain uses TRBV6-2 or TRBV6-3 with TRBJ2-7; 10 bases fit TRBD1. Germline V lookup: CDR1 MNHEY, CDR2 SVGEGT. The ends lost 5 bases at V and 3 bases at J; junction bases unmatched: 4. The length of the CDR3 is 14 residues. The CDR3 DNA sequence: TGTGCCAGCAGTCCGGACAGGGGGGACTACGAGCAGTACTTC. Translated: CASSPDRGDYEQYF.

The chain employs TRBV14 and TRBJ2-7; tentative D call: TRBD1 (6 bases). Germline lookup yields CDR1 SGHDN and CDR2 FVKESK. The CDR3 spans 16 residues. V lost 0 bases and J lost 4, with 16 bases in between. CDR3 in DNA: TGTGCCAGCAGCCAAGATATCGGCGACAGGATTTACGAGCAGTACTTC. Its translation is CASSQDIGDRIYEQYF.

This clone came up once. The gene calls are TRBV7-2 and TRBJ1-5; no clear D. This CDR3 is built from 13 residues. V lost 5 bases and J 7 bases, leaving 12 bases between the germline ends. Germline CDR1 reads SGHTA; CDR2 reads FQGNSA. CDR3 loop: CASSQQILQPQHF. The CDR3 coding sequence is TGTGCCAGCAGCCAACAGATCCTCCAGCCCCAGCATTTT.

This chain links TRBV28 with TRBJ1-4; TRBD1 agrees at 7 bases. Germline lookup yields CDR1 MDHEN and CDR2 SYDVKM. V gave up 3 bases and J gave up 3 bases; unmatched junction bases: 4. This CDR3 contains 15 residues. CDR3 in amino acids: CASSFQDRANEKLFF. DNA for the CDR3: TGTGCCAGCAGTTTCCAAGACAGGGCTAATGAAAAACTGTTTTTT.

V and J are TRBV28 and TRBJ1-2, with D perhaps TRBD1 (5 bases). V lost 10 bases and J 2 bases, leaving 5 bases between the germline ends. CDR3 length: 10 residues. The germline V gene encodes CDR1 MDHEN and CDR2 SYDVKM. CDR3 amino acids: CATGNYGYTF. DNA for the CDR3: TGTGCCACAGGGAACTATGGCTACACCTTC.

The chain combines TRBV9 with TRBJ2-1; 12 positions agree with TRBD2. The J segment lost 9 bases and the V segment lost 2 bases, leaving 9 bases of the junction unmatched. The CDR3 totals 16 residues. Germline V gives CDR1 SGDLS, CDR2 YYNGEE. CDR3 amino acids: CASSVASGGAQPEQFF. The CDR3 nucleotides are TGTGCCAGCAGCGTTGCTAGCGGGGGGGCTCAACCTGAGCAGTTCTTC.

The chain links TRBV4-1 to TRBJ1-2; D is ambiguous. Germline values: CDR1 MGHRA, CDR2 YSYEKL. The CDR3 is made up of 14 amino acids. V shed 4 bases and J shed 8 bases, with 17 bases lying between them. The CDR3 sequence is CASSPEAQTWGYTF. The DNA of the CDR3 is TGCGCCAGCAGCCCAGAGGCCCAAACTTGGGGCTACACCTTC.

The CDR3 nucleotides are TGTGCCAGCAGCCCAGGGCTGACGAACACTGAAGCTTTCTTT. Its translation: CASSPGLTNTEAFF. V is TRBV9 and J is TRBJ1-1; TRBD1 is a possible D gene (5 bases). The CDR3 length is 14 residues. With 4 bases removed from V and 1 base from J, the gap between germline ends came to 11 bases. CDR1 SGDLS and CDR2 YYNGEE come from the germline V gene.

This clone has just one count. This chain connects TRBV5-1 to TRBJ2-2; TRBD1 agrees at 9 bases. Trimming at V came to 4 bases and at J to 4 bases, leaving 8 bases not matched to a gene. The CDR3 contains 16 residues. Germline-derived CDR1 and CDR2 are SGHRS and YFSETQ. DNA of the CDR3: TGCGCCAGCAGCGGGGACAGGGCATTAGGCACCGGGGAGCTGTTTTTT. Protein product: CASSGDRALGTGELFF. Using reference TRBV5-1 and TRBJ2-2 for the parts outside the CDR3, the full variable domain is KAGVTQTPRYLIKTRGQQVTLSCSPISGHRSVSWYQQTPGQGLQFLFEYFSETQRNKGNFPGRFSGRQFSNSRSEMNVSTLELGDSALYLCASSGDRALGTGELFFGEGSRLTVL.

The chain is built from TRBV7-9 and TRBJ1-3; no definite D call. Germline V CDR1 and CDR2: SEHNR, FQNEAQ (reference sequence). V lost 4 bases and J 4 bases, leaving 5 bases between the germline ends. The CDR3 extends over 12 amino acids. CDR3 region: CASSSTGNTIYF. CDR3 nucleotides: TGTGCCAGCAGCTCGACAGGAAACACCATATATTTT. The full variable domain, in which reference TRBV7-9 and TRBJ1-3 provide the parts outside the CDR3, is DTGVSQNPRHKITKRGQNVTFRCDPISEHNRLYWYRQTLGQGPEFLTYFQNEAQLEKSRLLSDRFSAERPKGSFSTLEIQRTEQGDSAMYLCASSSTGNTIYFGEGSWLTVV.

The count of this clone is one. The V gene is TRBV7-9, the J gene TRBJ1-2; D not certain. CDR3 length: 15 residues. The germline CDR1 and CDR2 sequences are SEHNR and FQNEAQ (reference sequence). V shed 1 base and J shed 0 bases, with 9 bases lying between them. DNA of the CDR3: TGTGCCAGCAGCTTAGTTGGATCCACTAACTATGGCTACACCTTC. Amino acids: CASSLVGSTNYGYTF.

This chain uses TRBV7-3 with TRBJ1-2; TRBD1 is a possible D gene (5 bases). The CDR3 spans 17 residues. V was pared by 1 base and J by 3 bases, with 18 bases between. Germline lookup yields CDR1 SGHTA and CDR2 FQGTGA. The CDR3 here is CASSLRGETTVDYGYTF. The CDR3 coding sequence is TGTGCCAGCAGCTTAAGAGGGGAGACCACGGTGGACTATGGCTACACCTTC.

The gene calls are TRBV30 and TRBJ1-5; D not resolved. Germline V CDR1 and CDR2: GTSNPN, SVGIG (reference sequence). The CDR3 consists of 14 residues. Deletions cut 1 base from V and 2 bases from J, with 9 bases between. The DNA of the CDR3 is TGTGCCTGGAGTGCCCTCACAGGCAATCAGCCCCAGCATTTT. Residues: CAWSALTGNQPQHF.

This chain uses TRBV2 with TRBJ2-7, with D unclear. Germline V gene data show CDR1 as SNHLY and CDR2 as FYNNEI. Deletions cut 7 bases from V and 4 bases from J, with 11 bases between. The CDR3 contains 12 residues. The CDR3 DNA reads TGTGCCAGCACTTTAAACCCGTACGAGCAGTACTTC. It translates to CASTLNPYEQYF.

This clone was seen more than once but under ten times. The V and J genes are TRBV7-2 and TRBJ2-7, with a possible D match to TRBD2 (6 bases). Germline lookup yields CDR1 SGHTA and CDR2 FQGNSA. The CDR3 consists of 14 residues. V was pared by 5 bases and J by 6 bases, with 17 bases between. CDR3: CASSPGGNLAEQYF. The CDR3 coding sequence is TGTGCCAGCAGCCCCGGAGGGAATTTGGCCGAGCAGTACTTC.

This clone has just one count. The chain uses TRBV6-2 or TRBV6-3 and TRBJ1-5, with 7 bases fitting TRBD1. The CDR3 totals 15 residues. V was pared by 5 bases and J by 1 base, with 5 bases of the junction left unmatched. CDR1 and CDR2 from the germline V gene are MNHEY and SVGEGT. The CDR3 coding sequence is TGTGCCAGCAGTCCACAGGGGACCAGCAATCAGCCCCAGCATTTT. It encodes CASSPQGTSNQPQHF.

The sample holds one count of this clone. This chain joins TRBV28 and TRBJ1-5; TRBD1 might be the D (5 bases). The length of the CDR3 is 13 residues. V lost 7 bases and J 2 bases, leaving 9 bases between the germline ends. In germline, CDR1 is MDHEN, CDR2 SYDVKM. CDR3 in DNA: TGTGCCAGCAAGATACAGGGCAATCAGCCCCAGCATTTT. It specifies CASKIQGNQPQHF.

The chain combines TRBV2 with TRBJ1-6, with D possibly matching TRBD1 (5 bases). Germline V gene data show CDR1 as SNHLY and CDR2 as FYNNEI. The CDR3 runs to 15 residues. Trimming took off 6 bases at V and 9 bases at J, with 18 bases between the two ends. CDR3 residues: CASRVRQGTRSPLHF. Written as DNA, the CDR3 is TGTGCCAGCAGGGTCAGGCAAGGGACTCGTTCACCCCTCCACTTT. The full variable domain, completed using reference TRBV2 and TRBJ1-6, is EPEVTQTPSHQVTQMGQEVILRCVPISNHLYFYWYRQILGQKVEFLVSFYNNEISEKSEIFDDQFSVERPDGSNFTLKIRSTKLEDSAMYFCASRVRQGTRSPLHFGNGTRLTVT.

The chain uses TRBV18 and TRBJ1-2; D ambiguous. The CDR3 extends over 14 amino acids. V was cut by 1 base and J by 6 bases, with 12 bases left in between. Looked up from germline, CDR1 is KGHSH and CDR2 is LQKENI. The CDR3 nucleotides read TGTGCCAGCTCACCACGCAAGGACCTGGATGGCTACACCTTC. Its protein product is CASSPRKDLDGYTF.

The CDR3 DNA follows: TGTGCCAGCGCAAAACCAGGGCATGGCTACACCTTC. This codes for CASAKPGHGYTF. The chain joins TRBV25-1 to TRBJ1-2; tentatively, D is TRBD1 (5 bases). CDR1 is MGHDK, CDR2 SYGVNS, per germline. This CDR3 comprises 12 residues. V gave up 8 bases and J gave up 6 bases, with 13 bases separating them.

The chain has TRBV11-1 and TRBJ1-6, with 7 nucleotides matching TRBD1. The CDR3 spans 14 residues. CDR1 is SGHAT and CDR2 is FQDESV in the germline V gene (reference sequence). The V and J ends lost 0 bases and 11 bases, in that order; junction bases with no gene match: 4. CDR3 in amino acids: CASSLATGSAPLHF. The CDR3 region has the DNA TGTGCCAGCAGCTTAGCGACAGGGTCGGCACCCCTCCACTTT.

This clone has more than one count but fewer than ten. The chain couples TRBV7-2 to TRBJ1-2; tentative D call: TRBD1 (6 bases). The CDR3 covers 13 residues. Germline V CDR1 and CDR2: SGHTA, FQGNSA. Trimming pared 5 bases from V and 5 bases from J, leaving 12 bases between. In nucleotides, the CDR3 is TGTGCCAGCAGCCCGGACAGCGAGTATGGCTACACCTTC. The encoded protein is CASSPDSEYGYTF.

The V and J genes are TRBV7-2 and TRBJ1-2, with D tentatively TRBD1 (5 bases). V was clipped by 4 bases and J by 2 bases, with 11 bases between them. The V gene's germline CDR1 is SGHTA and CDR2 FQGNSA. The CDR3 is 14 amino acids. The CDR3 bases are TGTGCCAGCAGCTCCCTCGCAGGGAACTATGGCTACACCTTC. Residues: CASSSLAGNYGYTF.

The J gene is TRBJ1-2, the V gene TRBV28; D gene ambiguous. Trimming removed 8 bases from V and 6 bases from J, with 13 bases in between. Germline CDR1 and CDR2: MDHEN and SYDVKM. The CDR3 sequence is 12 residues long. For the CDR3, the DNA is TGTGCCAGCTCAGGTGGTGTAGATGGCTACACCTTC. Translated, it gives CASSGGVDGYTF.

The chain employs TRBV7-8 and TRBJ2-7; 9 bases are shared with TRBD1. The V and J ends lost 4 bases and 0 bases, in that order; junction bases with no gene match: 7. The CDR3 consists of 16 residues. The germline gives CDR1 SGHVS, CDR2 FQNEAQ. The CDR3 loop reads CASSSPGTGTSYEQYF. In nucleotides, the CDR3 is TGTGCCAGCAGCTCTCCCGGGACAGGGACCTCCTACGAGCAGTACTTC.

The chain is built from TRBV7-9 and TRBJ1-1, with 9 bases that match TRBD1. The CDR3 totals 14 residues. Germline-derived CDR1 and CDR2 are SEHNR and FQNEAQ (reference sequence). V dropped 3 bases and J dropped 3; count of bases not matched to a gene: 2. The CDR3 sequence: CASSFRQGDTEAFF. Written as DNA, the CDR3 is TGTGCCAGCAGCTTCCGACAGGGGGACACTGAAGCTTTCTTT.

V is TRBV7-9 and J is TRBJ1-6; the D gene is possibly TRBD1 (5 bases). The CDR3 loop spans 14 amino acids. Per germline, CDR1 SEHNR and CDR2 FQNEAQ (reference sequence). Trimming stripped 5 bases from V and 5 bases from J, with 10 bases between. The CDR3 sequence is CASSRDSDNSPLHF. The CDR3 bases are TGTGCCAGCAGCCGTGACAGTGATAATTCACCCCTCCACTTT. Full variable domain (outside the CDR3, taken from reference TRBV7-9 and TRBJ1-6): DTGVSQNPRHKITKRGQNVTFRCDPISEHNRLYWYRQTLGQGPEFLTYFQNEAQLEKSRLLSDRFSAERPKGSFSTLEIQRTEQGDSAMYLCASSRDSDNSPLHFGNGTRLTVT.

This chain uses TRBV18 with TRBJ2-5, with 13 bases matching TRBD2. V was pared by 2 bases and J by 9 bases, with 21 bases of the junction left unmatched. There are 20 residues in the CDR3. Germline CDR1 KGHSH, CDR2 LQKENI. In DNA, the CDR3 is TGTGCCAGCTCACCAGAATCAAATGGACTAGCGGGGGCCGAGTGGGCGGCCCAGTACTTC. Its protein is CASSPESNGLAGAEWAAQYF.

The V and J genes are TRBV7-2 and TRBJ1-6; D is unresolved. The CDR3 loop spans 13 amino acids. From germline, CDR1 is SGHTA and CDR2 FQGNSA. Trimming stripped 3 bases from V and 6 bases from J, with 6 bases between. The CDR3 nucleotides are TGTGCCAGCAGCTTTGATGGTAATTCACCCCTCCACTTT. Its translation is CASSFDGNSPLHF. Full variable domain (remainder filled in from reference TRBV7-2 and TRBJ1-6): GAGVSQSPSNKVTEKGKDVELRCDPISGHTALYWYRQSLGQGLEFLIYFQGNSAPDKSGLPSDRFSAERTGGSVSTLTIQRTQQEDSAVYLCASSFDGNSPLHFGNGTRLTVT.

V usage is TRBV6-2 or TRBV6-3 and J usage is TRBJ2-5, with 9 bases aligning to TRBD2. CDR1 and CDR2 (germline): MNHEY, SVGEGT. Unmatched junction bases numbered 18, after V lost 3 bases and J lost 4 bases. The CDR3 length is 19 residues. This CDR3 is CASSYSLSQTAGGRETQYF. CDR3 nucleotides: TGTGCCAGCAGTTATTCCCTCTCCCAGACAGCGGGAGGTCGAGAGACCCAGTACTTC.

This clone showed up just a few times. The V gene is TRBV7-3, the J gene TRBJ1-1, with a tentative D call TRBD1 (5 bases). Germline CDR1 is SGHTA and CDR2 is FQGTGA. V lost 2 bases and J lost 0, with 25 bases in between. CDR3 length: 20 residues. Here the CDR3 reads CASSLYVPLLLTEMNTEAFF. In DNA, the CDR3 is TGTGCCAGCAGCTTATACGTCCCCCTTTTGCTGACAGAGATGAACACTGAAGCTTTCTTT.